This TCR beta chain came from a study of blood T cell repertoires in COVID-19. Study as a whole: In each case, the material was cDNA or gDNA derived from T cells, B-cell-depleted T cells, or PBMCs.

In the source study's methods: Nucleated cell counts were estimated from reference gene primer amplification. Some clones are missing from TCRdb's copy, which holds only in-frame ones; the method was immunoSEQ multiplex PCR. V and J calls and clone size are as listed in that table; D and trimming were resolved from the DNA. The profile shows 110,000 to 150,000 clones, just under 85% of them singletons. The study assigned cohorts using participant-reported clinical history. Donors of Cohort 3 who recovered were those that had two negative PCRs, clearance, or symptom resolution. Germline assignment: CDR1 SGHTA and CDR2 FQGNSA. This CDR3 region has 15 residues. V lost 0 bases to trimming and J lost 9 bases, with 15 bases between them.

The sequence was collected from a middle-aged man who had recovered from COVID-19. Sequencing was carried out using PBMCs or T cells enriched from blood (not recorded which). The chain employs TRBV7-2 and TRBJ2-1, with a possible D match to TRBD2 (6 bases). CDR3 sequence reads: CASSLAPGQGGEQFF. The CDR3 DNA sequence: TGTGCCAGCAGCTTAGCGCCAGGGCAGGGAGGTGAGCAGTTCTTC.